The present entry profiles one T cell receptor (beta chain) with its context. There is no known antigen for this receptor. No much larger clonotype is one base removed from it; base qualities were not supplied. These data originate in a study of cytomegalovirus exposure and HLA in healthy donors listed by TCRdb under 2017. About the full investigation: According to an earlier analysis of 587 of the donors, about 170 million T cells yielded 100 million or so unique TCR beta sequences and 250 to 350 Gb of sequence data. Roughly 300 gigabases of sequencing data and 80 million or so unique TCR sequences were included in an early release covering several hundred HLA-typed donors. Of the roughly 400 genotyped donors, more than 75% were placed in the genetic ancestry cluster associated with self-reported Caucasian donors. The study aimed to test whether signatures of past pathogen exposure could be identified by cataloging public T cell receptors. The study used immunosequencing to profile the T cell repertoires of several hundred subjects and linked those repertoires to cytomegalovirus serostatus. A separate validation cohort of approximately 130 different subjects was used in addition to the approximately 700-subject first cohort. The study combined high-throughput TCR immunosequencing, statistical association of individual TCRs with disease status, and machine learning to predict cytomegalovirus infection status. To study patterns of TCR occurrence, a later analysis re-analyzed previously published TCR beta repertoires from 550 to 800 donors and added high-resolution HLA genotyping. In the later analysis, no new phenotypic data were used to find candidate immune exposures; instead, reliance was placed on TCR beta sequences and their occurrence across donors. An earlier analysis of more than 450 of the donors used high-throughput TCR beta sequencing to judge whether each TCR beta V gene segment behaved as functional or pseudogenic. Donor age, sex, ethnicity and CMV serostatus were compiled together with the repertoire data. A later genetic analysis used genome-wide SNP genotypes for about 65% of the 666 donors, treating that subset as a discovery cohort. Every discovery cohort repertoire had been produced on one sequencing platform. HLA typing covered class I and class II loci at four-digit resolution. The number of donors typed differed by locus, with 629-630 for A, B, C, DRB1 and DQB1, approximately 500 for DQA1, approximately 580 for DPA1, and some 440 for DPB1. Four or five DR-DQ haplotypes were handled as single units for association and clustering because linkage in the cohort was strong. Among almost 400 genotyped donors of the cohort, an average of approximately 240,000 unique TCR beta nucleotide sequences were sequenced per donor, roughly a sixth of them non-productive. Beyond this particular receptor, the publication reports: V-gene and J-gene trimming of TCR beta chains was associated with a missense DCLRE1C variant in a later genetic analysis, and the association was replicated in an independent cohort. A later analysis associated approximately 17,000 TCR beta sequences with specific HLA alleles at a false discovery rate of 0.05. While some public TCRs were present in many individuals, most TCR sequences turned up only very rarely across donors. In vitro tests confirmed that three of the cytomegalovirus-associated TCR beta chains recognize cytomegalovirus antigens. A total of 150 to 200 TCR beta chains were listed by the study as associated with cytomegalovirus. It was suggested by the authors that the approach could potentially be generalized to other disease states and immunological phenotypes. In an earlier analysis of a few hundred of the donors, most TCR beta V segments were observed in productive rearrangements about 87% or about 30% of the time, broadly matching IMGT annotations. A further reported finding was that TCR beta sequences accurately predicted the HLA-A and HLA-B alleles for most subjects in the first cohort. A later analysis found that TCR association rates varied across HLA loci, with DRB1 alleles showing the most associated TCRs and HLA-C alleles the fewest. Linkage disequilibrium might explain the correlated functional status among segregating V segments, but an unknown experimental factor could not be excluded. Several of the top co-occurrence clusters appeared to be linked to parvovirus B19, influenza, CMV and Epstein-Barr virus, according to a later analysis. Because HLA typing was missing for some donors at each locus, association tests included only the typed subset. The earlier analysis of about 600 of the donors excluded 15 to 20 rarely observed V segments, including chromosome 9 orphons, because counts were too low. The presence/absence analyses assumed that sequencing depth was roughly uniform across donors, and that assumption may not be true. A group of highly shared sequence variants was considered likely to be a technical artifact of the sequencing pipeline. The cohort was sequenced for TCR beta chains only, and without alpha or paired-chain data the features that could be detected were limited. According to a later genetic analysis, donors in an Asian-associated ancestry cluster had fewer N-insertions in productive TCRs than the approximately 670-donor mean. According to a later analysis, most CMV-associated TCR beta chains appeared to be HLA-restricted, and the HLA associations seemed to be driven largely by CMV exposure. In a later analysis, HLA-associated TCR beta chains showed more clonal expansion and lower generation probabilities than non-associated chains that were equally common. When HLA alleles, especially DR and DQ, strongly co-occurred, TCR associations were difficult to assign to individual alleles. For the cohort, immune exposure information was limited to CMV serostatus. The classifier was reported to diagnose cytomegalovirus status with high specificity and sensitivity in both the original cohort and the validation cohort. The 87-base-pair reads could not distinguish some IMGT-functional V segments, including TRBV6-2 and TRBV6-3, so those segments were excluded.

Clipping removes 6 bases from V and 1 base from J, with 3 as the unmatched junction base count. The CDR3 contains 13 residues, cysteine and phenylalanine counted. The kept DNA is CDR3 alone, 39 bases in frame from the first base. The germline V gene supplies CDR1 MDHEN and CDR2 SYDVKM. The cohort comprised hundreds of healthy bone marrow donors. At the time of sampling, all cohort members were nominally healthy, though unrecorded immune exposures were likely present. The donor tested CMV seronegative and was one of the 352 seronegative cohort members. A peripheral blood sample was provided by each donor, and peripheral blood mononuclear cells were used for TCR beta sequencing. Genomic DNA extraction from the blood cell samples was performed with the Qiagen DNeasy Blood Extraction Kit. The method behind the library was the immunoSEQ multiplex PCR assay. The multiplex PCR relied on a mix of 60 forward primers for TCR Vbeta segments and 13 reverse primers for TCR Jbeta segments. The CDR3 region of rearranged TCR beta genes was amplified from genomic DNA by a multiplex PCR assay. On the Illumina HiSeq System, the amplified TCR beta libraries were sequenced as 87-base-pair reads. The original methods were these. A later analysis tallied 75 million to 85 million unique TCR beta chains across the 700 or so repertoires, and around 12 million of those chains were shared by two or more donors. A nearest-neighbor algorithm error-corrected the raw reads and collapsed the reads into unique sequences, merging closely related sequences to remove PCR and sequencing errors. CDR3 sequences were aligned to IMGT reference sequences to assign V, D and J gene segments. For a sequence to be retained, a match of at least six nucleotides was required to both a V gene segment and a J gene segment. A rearrangement counted as productive if the CDR3 had no stop codons and remained in frame with V and J, and every other rearrangement counted as non-productive. Following IMGT convention, CDR3 was defined as the stretch from the second conserved V-encoded cysteine up to the conserved J-encoded phenylalanine. The earlier analysis of a few hundred of the donors excluded sequences that lacked an unambiguous match to a single V gene segment. An earlier analysis of a few hundred of the donors called V segments functional above 56.7% productive rearrangements and segregating when the between-donor standard deviation exceeded 5%. A statistical classification framework was developed to diagnose cytomegalovirus status using the catalog of TCR beta chain sequences. In a later analysis, V and J genes were assigned by comparing TCR nucleotide sequences against IMGT/GENE-DB human TR gene sequences. In a later analysis, CDR3 sequences and most-parsimonious VDJ recombination scenarios were assigned using the TCRdist pipeline. In a later analysis, each TCR beta chain was defined by its CDR3 amino acid sequence together with its V-gene family, and reads lacking a unique V-gene family were excluded. In a later analysis, 450 to 600 highly shared, low-generation-probability nucleotide sequences were removed to address suspected cross-contamination and a sequencing artifact. A later analysis calculated a clonal expansion index for each public chain from normalized within-repertoire ranks of inferred template counts. In a later analysis, generation probabilities were computed with a VDJ recombination model fitted to out-of-frame rearrangements, and the resulting probabilities were checked against IGoR. In a later analysis, hypergeometric tests were used to score TCR-TCR, TCR-HLA and TCR-CMV co-occurrence, with a repertoire-size bias correction applied to TCR pairs. A later analysis estimated false discovery rates by permuting HLA or CMV assignments 20 times. In a later analysis, co-occurring TCRs were grouped using DBSCAN, with TCRdist sequence similarity added in when clustering inside HLA-allele-positive subsets. Repertoires with fewer than 30,000 or more than 120,000 public chains, plus five repertoires with anomalous nucleotide sharing, were excluded from co-occurrence clustering. What TCRdb holds here is the immuneACCESS table cut down to in-frame rearrangements. Part of the clones is not present; checked against another copy, under half of the missing clones reflect an unresolved V gene, and the others are unexplained. V, J and clone size derive from that table, while D and trimming were established from the DNA sequence. The sample table records about 180,000 clones; approximately 82% of these occur just once. The biggest ten clones account for approximately 2% of the sample.

The chain was built from TRBV28 and TRBJ2-7, with 7 bases matching TRBD1. The sequence derives from a young woman in good health and CMV-seronegative. Sequencing was done on a sample of PBMCs. The CDR3 region: CASRLTGSYEQYF. The nucleotides are TGTGCCAGCAGATTGACAGGGTCCTACGAGCAGTACTTC.